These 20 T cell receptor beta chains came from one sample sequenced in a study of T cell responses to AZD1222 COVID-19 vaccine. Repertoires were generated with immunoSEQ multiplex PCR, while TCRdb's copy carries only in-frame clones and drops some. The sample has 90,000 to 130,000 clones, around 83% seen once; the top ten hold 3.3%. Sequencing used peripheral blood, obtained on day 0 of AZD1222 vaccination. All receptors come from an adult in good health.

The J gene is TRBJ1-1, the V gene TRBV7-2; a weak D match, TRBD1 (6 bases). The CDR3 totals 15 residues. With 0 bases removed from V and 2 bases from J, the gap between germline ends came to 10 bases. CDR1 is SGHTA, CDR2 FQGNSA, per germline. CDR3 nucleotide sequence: TGTGCCAGCAGCTTAGCGGGGGCGCACAACACTGAAGCTTTCTTT. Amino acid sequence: CASSLAGAHNTEAFF.

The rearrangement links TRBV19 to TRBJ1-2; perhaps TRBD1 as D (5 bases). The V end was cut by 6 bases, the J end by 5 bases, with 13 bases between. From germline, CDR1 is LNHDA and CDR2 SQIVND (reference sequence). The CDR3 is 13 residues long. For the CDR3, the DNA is TGTGCCAGTAGGAAGGGGCTAGGGTATGGCTACACCTTC. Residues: CASRKGLGYGYTF.

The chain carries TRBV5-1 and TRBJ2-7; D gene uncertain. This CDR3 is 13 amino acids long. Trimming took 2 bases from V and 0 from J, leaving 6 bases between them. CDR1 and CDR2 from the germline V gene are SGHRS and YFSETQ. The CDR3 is CASSLPSSYEQYF. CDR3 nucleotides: TGCGCCAGCAGCTTACCTAGCTCCTACGAGCAGTACTTC.

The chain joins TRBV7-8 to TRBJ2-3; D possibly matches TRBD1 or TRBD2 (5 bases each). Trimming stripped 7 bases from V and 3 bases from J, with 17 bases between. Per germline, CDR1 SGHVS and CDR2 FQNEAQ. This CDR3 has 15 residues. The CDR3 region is CASIGHGALTDTQYF. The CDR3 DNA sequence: TGTGCCAGCATCGGACACGGGGCTTTGACAGATACGCAGTATTTT.

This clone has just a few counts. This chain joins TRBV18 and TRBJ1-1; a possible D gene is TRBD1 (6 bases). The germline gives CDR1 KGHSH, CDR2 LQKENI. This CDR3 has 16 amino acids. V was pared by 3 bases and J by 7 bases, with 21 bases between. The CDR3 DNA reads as TGTGCCAGCTCACCGAACAGGGACCCGAGAGGGGTTGAAGCTTTCTTT. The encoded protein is CASSPNRDPRGVEAFF.

CDR3 loop: CASSLSGLGSPLHF. The CDR3 DNA follows: TGTGCCAGCAGTTTATCAGGGTTGGGCTCACCCCTCCACTTT. The chain couples TRBV27 to TRBJ1-6; no firm D call. This CDR3 has 14 residues. V lost 0 bases to trimming and J lost 10 bases, with 10 bases between them. Germline V gene sequence: CDR1 MNHEY, CDR2 SMNVEV (reference sequence).

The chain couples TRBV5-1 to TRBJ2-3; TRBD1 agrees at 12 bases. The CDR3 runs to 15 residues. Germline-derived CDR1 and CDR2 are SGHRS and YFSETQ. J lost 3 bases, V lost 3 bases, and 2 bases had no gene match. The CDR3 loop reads CASSSGQGATDTQYF. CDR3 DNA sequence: TGCGCCAGCAGCTCGGGACAGGGGGCAACAGATACGCAGTATTTT.

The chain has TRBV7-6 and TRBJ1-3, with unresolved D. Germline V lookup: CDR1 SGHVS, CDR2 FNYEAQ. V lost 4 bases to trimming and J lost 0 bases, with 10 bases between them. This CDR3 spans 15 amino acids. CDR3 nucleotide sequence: TGTGCCAGCAGCTCACCCTGGGTCTCTGGAAACACCATATATTTT. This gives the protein CASSSPWVSGNTIYF.

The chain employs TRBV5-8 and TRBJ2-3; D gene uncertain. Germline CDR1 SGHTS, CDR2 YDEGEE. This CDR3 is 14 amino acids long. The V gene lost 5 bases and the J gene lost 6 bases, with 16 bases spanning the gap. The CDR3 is CASRPQPFWDTQYF. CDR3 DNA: TGTGCCAGCAGGCCTCAACCCTTCTGGGATACGCAGTATTTT.

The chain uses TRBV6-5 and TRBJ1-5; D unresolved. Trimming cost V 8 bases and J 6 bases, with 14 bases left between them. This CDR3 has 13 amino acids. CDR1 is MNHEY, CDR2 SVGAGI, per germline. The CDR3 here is CASQNIGGQPQHF. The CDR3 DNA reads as TGTGCCAGCCAAAATATCGGAGGTCAGCCCCAGCATTTT.

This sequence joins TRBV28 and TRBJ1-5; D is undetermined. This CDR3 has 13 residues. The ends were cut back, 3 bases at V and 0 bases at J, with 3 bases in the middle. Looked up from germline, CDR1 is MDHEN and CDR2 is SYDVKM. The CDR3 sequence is CASSFFSNQPQHF. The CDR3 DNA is TGTGCCAGCAGTTTCTTTAGCAATCAGCCCCAGCATTTT.

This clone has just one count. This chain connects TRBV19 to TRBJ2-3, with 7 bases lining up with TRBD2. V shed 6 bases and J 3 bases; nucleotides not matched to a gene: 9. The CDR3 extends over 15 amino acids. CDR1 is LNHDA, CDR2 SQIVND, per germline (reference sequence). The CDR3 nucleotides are TGTGCCAGTAGCCCATGGGAGGGCGGAACAGATACGCAGTATTTT. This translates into CASSPWEGGTDTQYF.

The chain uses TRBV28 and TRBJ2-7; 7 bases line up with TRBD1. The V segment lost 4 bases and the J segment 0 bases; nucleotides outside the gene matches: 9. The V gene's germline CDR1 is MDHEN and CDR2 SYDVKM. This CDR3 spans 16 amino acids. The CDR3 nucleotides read TGTGCCAGCAGTTCCCGGGACAGAGGCTTCTCCTACGAGCAGTACTTC. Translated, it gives CASSSRDRGFSYEQYF.

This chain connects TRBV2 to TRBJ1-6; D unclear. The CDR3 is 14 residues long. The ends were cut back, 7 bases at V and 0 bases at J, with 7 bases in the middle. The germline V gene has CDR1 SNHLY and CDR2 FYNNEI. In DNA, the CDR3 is TGTGCCAGCACACAGAGCTCCTATAATTCACCCCTCCACTTT. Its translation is CASTQSSYNSPLHF.

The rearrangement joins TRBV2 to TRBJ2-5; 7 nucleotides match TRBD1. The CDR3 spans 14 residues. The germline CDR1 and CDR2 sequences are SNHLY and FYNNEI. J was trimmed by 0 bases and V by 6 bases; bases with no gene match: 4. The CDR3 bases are TGTGCCAGCAGAGACAGGGCCTACCAAGAGACCCAGTACTTC. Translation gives CASRDRAYQETQYF.

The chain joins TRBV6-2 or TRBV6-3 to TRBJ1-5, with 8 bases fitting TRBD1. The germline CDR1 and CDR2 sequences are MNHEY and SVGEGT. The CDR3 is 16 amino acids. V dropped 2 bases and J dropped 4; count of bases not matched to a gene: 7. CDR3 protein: CASSYPPGTGNQPQHF. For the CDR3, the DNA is TGTGCCAGCAGTTACCCCCCCGGGACAGGTAATCAGCCCCAGCATTTT.

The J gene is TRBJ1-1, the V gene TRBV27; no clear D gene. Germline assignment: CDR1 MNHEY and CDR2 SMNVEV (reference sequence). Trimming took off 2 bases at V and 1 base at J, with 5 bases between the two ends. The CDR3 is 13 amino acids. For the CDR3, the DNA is TGTGCCAGCAGTTTAACCGAGAACACTGAAGCTTTCTTT. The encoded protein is CASSLTENTEAFF.

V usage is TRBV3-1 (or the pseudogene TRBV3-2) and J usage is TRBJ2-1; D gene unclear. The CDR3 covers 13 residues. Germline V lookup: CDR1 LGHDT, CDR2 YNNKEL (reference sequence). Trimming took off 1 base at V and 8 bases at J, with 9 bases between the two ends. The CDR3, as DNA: TGTGCCAGCAGCCAAGTCGGGCGAGATGAGCAGTTCTTC. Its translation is CASSQVGRDEQFF.

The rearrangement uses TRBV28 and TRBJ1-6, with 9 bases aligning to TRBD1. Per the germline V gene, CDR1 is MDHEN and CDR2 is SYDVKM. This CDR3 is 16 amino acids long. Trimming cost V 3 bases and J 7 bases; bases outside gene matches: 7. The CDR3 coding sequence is TGTGCCAGCAGTTTGAATCCCGGGACAGGGAATTCACCCCTCCACTTT. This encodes CASSLNPGTGNSPLHF.

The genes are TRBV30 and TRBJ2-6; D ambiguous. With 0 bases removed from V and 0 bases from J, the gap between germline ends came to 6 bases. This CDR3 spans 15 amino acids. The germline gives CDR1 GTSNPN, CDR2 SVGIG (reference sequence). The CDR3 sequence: CAWSVGRSGANVLTF. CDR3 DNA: TGTGCCTGGAGTGTTGGTCGCTCTGGGGCCAACGTCCTGACTTTC.